The next 18 T cell receptor beta chains were all read from a single sample in a study of shared clonotypes between healthy human individuals. Measured with immunoSEQ multiplex PCR; TCRdb has only the in-frame clones, and not every one. The sample contains 2,500,000 or so clones, 80% to 95% of which appear only once. Sequencing input: naive CD4+ T cells from PBMCs. The subset denotes: CD45RA+ positively selected. All receptors come from a man aged 18 to 29 in good health. Some clones in this sample may be carry-over from other donors' samples.

The rearrangement joins TRBV29-1 to TRBJ2-5, with 11 bases matching TRBD2. Germline CDR1 and CDR2: SQVTM and ANQGSEA. Trimming removed 7 bases from V and 7 bases from J; junction bases left unmatched: 8. This CDR3 is 13 amino acids long. CDR3 DNA: TGCAGCGCCTCCGGGACTAGCGGTGCGACCCAGTACTTC. It translates to CSASGTSGATQYF.

Only a few counts were recorded for this clone. This sample includes further DNA sequences coding for the same CDR3. This sequence joins TRBV7-9 and TRBJ2-7; 11 bases map to TRBD1. CDR1 is SEHNR, CDR2 FQNEAQ, per germline (reference sequence). V was clipped by 5 bases and J by 2 bases; unmatched bases: 2. The CDR3 is 14 residues long. CDR3: CASSPGQGAYEQYF. CDR3 in DNA: TGTGCCAGCAGCCCGGGACAGGGGGCCTACGAGCAGTACTTC.

The V and J genes are TRBV5-1 and TRBJ1-1; weak D call: TRBD1 (6 bases). CDR1 is SGHRS, CDR2 YFSETQ, per germline. V gave up 0 bases and J gave up 5 bases, with 14 bases separating them. The CDR3 consists of 15 residues. The CDR3 spells CASSLGRGLRTEAFF. CDR3 in DNA: TGCGCCAGCAGCTTGGGCAGGGGATTGAGGACTGAAGCTTTCTTT.

V gene TRBV27 combines with J gene TRBJ2-7; 8 bases align to TRBD1. CDR1 MNHEY and CDR2 SMNVEV come from the germline V gene (reference sequence). Unmatched junction bases numbered 6, after V lost 6 bases and J lost 2 bases. CDR3 length: 14 amino acids. For the CDR3, the DNA is TGTGCCAGCAGGAAAGGGACAGGAACCTACGAGCAGTACTTC. It yields the protein CASRKGTGTYEQYF.

Concerning this clone itself: This sample also contains other DNA sequences that code for the same CDR3. The chain carries TRBV4-1 and TRBJ1-5, with a possible D match to TRBD1 (6 bases). This CDR3 contains 15 residues. V was trimmed by 1 base and J by 4 bases, leaving 11 bases between them. Germline CDR1 is MGHRA and CDR2 is YSYEKL. DNA for the CDR3: TGCGCCAGCAGCCAAGTGGGGCAGGGGAATCAGCCCCAGCATTTT. Its protein is CASSQVGQGNQPQHF.

This clone was recorded a few times. At one end the junction does not follow the germline gene, possibly because of a read error. J is TRBJ2-7 and V is TRBV6-1; the match to TRBD1 covers 8 bases. The CDR3 runs 11 residues. In germline, CDR1 is MNHNS, CDR2 SASEGT. CDR3 sequence reads: CASANQGAPSF. CDR3 sequence (DNA): TGTGCCAGCGCAAACCAGGGGGCGCCGTCCTTC.

This chain connects TRBV18 to TRBJ2-2, with 9 bases fitting TRBD2. Germline trimming cut 3 bases from V and 4 bases from J; bases unmatched to any gene: 9. Per germline, CDR1 KGHSH and CDR2 LQKENI. The CDR3 has 17 amino acids. CDR3 in amino acids: CASSPLGLAGFTGELFF. CDR3 bases: TGTGCCAGCTCACCTCTCGGCCTAGCGGGGTTCACCGGGGAGCTGTTTTTT.

The rearrangement joins TRBV5-1 to TRBJ2-1; tentative D call: TRBD2 (6 bases). V dropped 5 bases and J dropped 9 bases, with 33 bases sitting between them. CDR1 and CDR2 from the germline V gene are SGHRS and YFSETQ. The CDR3 extends over 19 amino acids. The CDR3 DNA reads as TGCGCCAGCAGATCTCCAAAGGGGACCGGAGGGTTTGTTTGGGGTGAGCAGTTCTTC. It is translated as CASRSPKGTGGFVWGEQFF.

The chain carries TRBV28 and TRBJ2-5, with 7 bases matching TRBD2. CDR1 and CDR2 from the germline V gene are MDHEN and SYDVKM. The junction had 5 bases not matched to a gene; V was cut back by 5 bases and J by 2 bases. The CDR3 extends over 14 amino acids. The CDR3 coding sequence is TGTGCCAGCAGTCCCCTGGGGGGGCAAGAGACCCAGTACTTC. Residues: CASSPLGGQETQYF.

The J gene is TRBJ2-5, the V gene TRBV20-1; possibly TRBD1 for D (5 bases). V was shortened by 6 bases and J by 5 bases, with 10 bases between the two germline ends. The CDR3 covers 11 residues. From germline, CDR1 is DFQATT and CDR2 SNEGSKA (reference sequence). CDR3 residues: CSAQPGETQYF. The CDR3 bases are TGCAGTGCCCAACCAGGGGAGACCCAGTACTTC.

The chain recombines TRBV7-2 with TRBJ1-2; 11 bases match TRBD1. Unmatched junction bases numbered 6, after V lost 4 bases and J lost 8 bases. Germline V gene sequence: CDR1 SGHTA, CDR2 FQGNSA. The CDR3 spans 14 residues. The CDR3 coding sequence is TGTGCCAGCAGCTGGGACAGGGGGACGAGCGGCTACACCTTC. Encoded protein: CASSWDRGTSGYTF.

The chain recombines TRBV18 with TRBJ1-1; 8 bases map to TRBD1. This CDR3 spans 15 amino acids. CDR1 is KGHSH, CDR2 LQKENI, per germline. The ends lost 0 bases at V and 3 bases at J; junction bases unmatched: 3. The CDR3 here is CASSPPQGEYTEAFF. DNA of the CDR3: TGTGCCAGCTCACCACCACAGGGGGAGTACACTGAAGCTTTCTTT.

Concerning this clone itself: The same CDR3 is also encoded by other DNA sequences in this sample. The chain is built from TRBV5-1 and TRBJ1-4; D uncertain. Trimming shortened V by 4 bases and J by 0 bases, and 10 bases separated the two germline ends. The CDR3 length is 15 residues. CDR1 is SGHRS, CDR2 YFSETQ, per germline. As DNA, the CDR3 is TGCGCCAGCAGCCTAGGACCTGCAACTAATGAAAAACTGTTTTTT. Translation gives CASSLGPATNEKLFF.

For this clone: The same CDR3 is also encoded by other DNA sequences in this sample. V gene TRBV5-4 combines with J gene TRBJ2-7, with 8 bases that match TRBD1. Losses at the gene ends were 7 bases for V and 3 bases for J; bases not matched to a gene: 9. CDR1 SGHNT and CDR2 YYREEE come from the germline V gene (reference sequence). The CDR3 runs 14 residues. Here the CDR3 reads CASSPGTGGYEQYF. DNA of the CDR3: TGTGCCAGCTCACCCGGGACAGGTGGCTACGAGCAGTACTTC.

The chain employs TRBV28 and TRBJ1-5; no clear D gene. The V and J ends lost 0 bases and 1 base respectively, with 13 bases between them. This CDR3 is built from 17 residues. The V gene's germline CDR1 is MDHEN and CDR2 SYDVKM. CDR3 sequence: CASSLWEMFRSNQPQHF. The DNA for the CDR3 is TGTGCCAGCAGTTTATGGGAAATGTTCCGGAGCAATCAGCCCCAGCATTTT.

This chain joins TRBV18 and TRBJ1-2; no firm D call. This CDR3 region has 15 residues. V gave up 3 bases and J gave up 0 bases, with 11 bases separating them. Germline CDR1 reads KGHSH; CDR2 reads LQKENI. CDR3 residues: CASSPVQLANYGYTF. The CDR3 bases are TGTGCCAGCTCACCGGTACAGTTAGCTAACTATGGCTACACCTTC.

Here the CDR3 DNA reads TGTGCCAGTAGTCGGGACAGGGGGCTTGGGCGAGAGACCCAGTACTTC. Its translation is CASSRDRGLGRETQYF. The V and J genes are TRBV19 and TRBJ2-5; 12 bases align to TRBD1. Germline V gene lookup returns CDR1 LNHDA and CDR2 SQIVND (reference sequence). This CDR3 region has 16 residues. Unmatched junction bases numbered 8, after V lost 5 bases and J lost 4 bases.

The rearrangement links TRBV19 to TRBJ1-2; TRBD1 agrees at 11 bases. Looked up from germline, CDR1 is LNHDA and CDR2 is SQIVND (reference sequence). This CDR3 is built from 15 residues. V trimming: 7 bases; J trimming: 7 bases; junction bases outside the gene matches: 11. The CDR3 sequence is CASMNRRTGGGGYTF. In nucleotides, the CDR3 is TGTGCCAGTATGAACCGCAGGACAGGGGGCGGTGGCTACACCTTC.